The clone carrying this TCR beta chain appeared many times. Its specificity is unknown. This record comes from a study of breast tumors, draining lymph nodes, adjacent tissues. The V gene end was trimmed by 3 bases and the J gene end by 7 bases; junction bases not matched to a gene: 12. Per germline, CDR1 SGDLS and CDR2 YYNGEE. The CDR3 sequence is 16 residues long. Samples came from axillary lymph nodes draining the breast cancer. MiXCR was run by TCRdb on the multiplex PCR reads, yielding one entry per CDR3 protein. The sample yields tens of thousands of distinct CDR3 sequences, approximately 31% seen once. Overall study results and limits: Tumor TCR diversity was below lymph nodes but above nontumor tissue. Most tumor T cells seemingly derive from lymph node, then expand in tumor.

The sample taken for sequencing was axillary lymph node tissue. This TCR derives from a female donor with breast cancer. Some clones in this sample may be carry-over from other donors' samples. The chain is built from TRBV9 and TRBJ2-1; TRBD2 agrees at 8 bases. The CDR3 nucleotides read TGTGCCAGCAGCGCGGGGGGGATTGGGCCCAAGAATGAGCAGTTCTTC. Protein product: CASSAGGIGPKNEQFF. The full variable domain, rest sourced from reference TRBV9 and TRBJ2-1, is DSGVTQTPKHLITATGQRVTLRCSPRSGDLSVYWYQQSLDQGLQFLIQYYNGEERAKGNILERFSAQQFPDLHSELNLSSLELGDSALYFCASSAGGIGPKNEQFFGPGTRLTVL.